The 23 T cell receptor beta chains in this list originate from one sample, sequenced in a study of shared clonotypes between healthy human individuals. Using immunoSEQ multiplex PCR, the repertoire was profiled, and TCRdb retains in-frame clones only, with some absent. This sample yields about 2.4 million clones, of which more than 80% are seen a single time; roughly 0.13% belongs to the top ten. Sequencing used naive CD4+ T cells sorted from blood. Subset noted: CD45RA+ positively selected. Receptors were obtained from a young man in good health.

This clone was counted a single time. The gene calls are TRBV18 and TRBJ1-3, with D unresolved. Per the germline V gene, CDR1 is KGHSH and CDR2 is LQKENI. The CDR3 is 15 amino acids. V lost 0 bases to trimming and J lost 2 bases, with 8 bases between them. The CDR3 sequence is CASSPPREAGNTIYF. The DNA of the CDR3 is TGTGCCAGCTCACCACCTAGGGAAGCTGGAAACACCATATATTTT.

For the CDR3, the DNA is TGCGCCAGCAGCTTGAGGTCTCCGGGACAGGGGGACACCGGGGAGCTGTTTTTT. As protein: CASSLRSPGQGDTGELFF. The chain carries TRBV5-1 and TRBJ2-2, with 11 bases lining up with TRBD1. Germline trimming cut 1 base from V and 3 bases from J; bases unmatched to any gene: 8. Looked up from germline, CDR1 is SGHRS and CDR2 is YFSETQ. The CDR3 is made up of 18 amino acids.

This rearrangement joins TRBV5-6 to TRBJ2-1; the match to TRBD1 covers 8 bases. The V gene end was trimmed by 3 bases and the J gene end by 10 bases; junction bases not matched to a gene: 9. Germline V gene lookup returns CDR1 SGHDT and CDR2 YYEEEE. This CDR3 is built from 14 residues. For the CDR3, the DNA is TGTGCCAGCAGCTACCGACAGGGGTTATGGGAGCAGTTCTTC. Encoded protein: CASSYRQGLWEQFF.

The CDR3 DNA is TGTGCCAGCAGTTCGGAACAGTTCACAGATACGCAGTATTTT. This encodes CASSSEQFTDTQYF. The chain has TRBV6-5 and TRBJ2-3; D uncertain. Trimming removed 4 bases at V and 2 bases at J, with 10 bases between. The CDR3 is 14 residues long. Germline V gene sequence: CDR1 MNHEY, CDR2 SVGAGI.

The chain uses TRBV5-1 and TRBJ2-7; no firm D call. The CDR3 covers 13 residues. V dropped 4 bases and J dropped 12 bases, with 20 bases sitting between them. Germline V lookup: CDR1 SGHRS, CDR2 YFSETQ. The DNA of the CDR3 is TGCGCCAGCAGCGCAATGAACCGGGCCTATCTGTACTTC. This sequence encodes CASSAMNRAYLYF.

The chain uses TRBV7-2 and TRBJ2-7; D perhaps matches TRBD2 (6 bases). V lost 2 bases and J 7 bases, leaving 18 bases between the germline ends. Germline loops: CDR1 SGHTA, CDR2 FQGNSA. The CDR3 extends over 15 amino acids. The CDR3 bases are TGTGCCAGCAGCTTATCCGGGACTGCCCCTATGGAGCAGTACTTC. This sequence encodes CASSLSGTAPMEQYF.

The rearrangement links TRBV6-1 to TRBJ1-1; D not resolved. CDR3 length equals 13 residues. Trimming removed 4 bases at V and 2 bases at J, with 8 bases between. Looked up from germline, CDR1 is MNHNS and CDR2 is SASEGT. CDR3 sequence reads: CASSGEINTEAFF. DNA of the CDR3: TGTGCCAGCAGTGGAGAGATTAACACTGAAGCTTTCTTT.

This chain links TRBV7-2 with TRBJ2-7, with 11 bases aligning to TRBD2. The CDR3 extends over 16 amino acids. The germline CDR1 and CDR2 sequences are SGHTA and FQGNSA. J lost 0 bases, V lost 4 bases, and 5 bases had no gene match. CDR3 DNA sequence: TGTGCCAGCAGCTCGGGGGGGACTAGCGGCTCCTACGAGCAGTACTTC. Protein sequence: CASSSGGTSGSYEQYF.

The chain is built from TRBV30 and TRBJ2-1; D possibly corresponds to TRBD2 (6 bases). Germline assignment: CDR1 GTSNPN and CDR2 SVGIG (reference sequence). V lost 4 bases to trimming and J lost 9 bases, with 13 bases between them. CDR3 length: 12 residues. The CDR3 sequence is CAWTSGTPEQFF. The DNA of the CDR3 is TGTGCCTGGACCTCGGGGACTCCTGAGCAGTTCTTC. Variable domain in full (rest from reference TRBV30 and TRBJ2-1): SQTIHQWPATLVQPVGSPLSLECTVEGTSNPNLYWYRQAAGRGLQLLFYSVGIGQISSEVPQNLSASRPQDRQFILSSKKLLLSDSGFYLCAWTSGTPEQFFGPGTRLTVL.

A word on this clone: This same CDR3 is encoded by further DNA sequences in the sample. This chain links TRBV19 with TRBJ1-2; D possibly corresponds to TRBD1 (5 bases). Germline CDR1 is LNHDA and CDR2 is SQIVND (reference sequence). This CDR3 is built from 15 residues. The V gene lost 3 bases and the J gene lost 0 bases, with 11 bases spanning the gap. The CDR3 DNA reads TGTGCCAGTAGTATTTCTTGGGGGTCTAACTATGGCTACACCTTC. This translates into CASSISWGSNYGYTF. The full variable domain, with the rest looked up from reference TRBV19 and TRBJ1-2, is DGGITQSPKYLFRKEGQNVTLSCEQNLNHDAMYWYRQDPGQGLRLIYYSQIVNDFQKGDIAEGYSVSREKKESFPLTVTSAQKNPTAFYLCASSISWGSNYGYTFGSGTRLTVV.

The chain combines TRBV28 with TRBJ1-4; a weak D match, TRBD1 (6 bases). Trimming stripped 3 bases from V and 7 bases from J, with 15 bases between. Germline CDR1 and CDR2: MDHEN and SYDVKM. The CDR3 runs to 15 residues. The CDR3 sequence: CASSFLQGLGEKLFF. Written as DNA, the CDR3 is TGTGCCAGCAGTTTTCTCCAGGGGCTGGGTGAAAAACTGTTTTTT.

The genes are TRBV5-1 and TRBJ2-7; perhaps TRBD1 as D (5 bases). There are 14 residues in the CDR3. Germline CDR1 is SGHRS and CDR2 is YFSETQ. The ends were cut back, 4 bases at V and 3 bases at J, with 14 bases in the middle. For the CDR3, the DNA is TGCGCCAGCAGCCCGCTTGACAGCCTCTACGAGCAGTACTTC. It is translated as CASSPLDSLYEQYF.

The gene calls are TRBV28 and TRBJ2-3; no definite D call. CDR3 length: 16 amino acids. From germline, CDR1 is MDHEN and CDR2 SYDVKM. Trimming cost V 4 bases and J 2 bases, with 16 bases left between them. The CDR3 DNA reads TGTGCCAGCAGTTCACCGTTACAAGTTTCCACAGATACGCAGTATTTT. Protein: CASSSPLQVSTDTQYF.

CDR3: CASSQRDTPYNEQFF. In DNA, the CDR3 is TGTGCCAGCAGTCAGCGGGACACCCCATACAATGAGCAGTTCTTC. This sequence joins TRBV28 and TRBJ2-1, with D tentatively TRBD2 (7 bases). The V and J ends lost 5 bases and 4 bases respectively, with 15 bases between them. The CDR3 loop spans 15 amino acids. The germline CDR1 and CDR2 sequences are MDHEN and SYDVKM. Drawing the rest from reference TRBV28 and TRBJ2-1, the complete variable domain is DVKVTQSSRYLVKRTGEKVFLECVQDMDHENMFWYRQDPGLGLRLIYFSYDVKMKEKGDIPEGYSVSREKKERFSLILESASTNQTSMYLCASSQRDTPYNEQFFGPGTRLTVL.

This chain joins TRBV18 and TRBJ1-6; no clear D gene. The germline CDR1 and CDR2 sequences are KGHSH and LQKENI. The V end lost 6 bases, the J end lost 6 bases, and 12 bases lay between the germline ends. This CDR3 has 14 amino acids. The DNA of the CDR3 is TGTGCCAGCTCCGAACTCAGCTTTAATTCACCCCTCCACTTT. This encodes CASSELSFNSPLHF.

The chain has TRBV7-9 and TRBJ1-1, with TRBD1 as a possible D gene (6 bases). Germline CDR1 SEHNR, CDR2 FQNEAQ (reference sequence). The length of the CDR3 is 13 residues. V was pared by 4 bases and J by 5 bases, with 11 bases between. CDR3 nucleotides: TGTGCCAGCAGCTCTAACACAGGGACTGAAGCTTTCTTT. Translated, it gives CASSSNTGTEAFF.

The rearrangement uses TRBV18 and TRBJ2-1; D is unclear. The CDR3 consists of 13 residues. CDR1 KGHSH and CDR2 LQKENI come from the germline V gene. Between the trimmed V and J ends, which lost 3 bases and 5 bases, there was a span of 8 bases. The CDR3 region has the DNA TGTGCCAGCTCACCTGGTAACAACAATGAGCAGTTCTTC. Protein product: CASSPGNNNEQFF.

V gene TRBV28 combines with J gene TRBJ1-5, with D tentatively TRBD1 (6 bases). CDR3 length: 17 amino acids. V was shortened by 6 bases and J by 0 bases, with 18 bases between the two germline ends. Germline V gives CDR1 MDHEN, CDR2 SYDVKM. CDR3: CASSPGEGESSNQPQHF. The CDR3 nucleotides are TGTGCCAGCAGCCCAGGTGAGGGGGAGAGTAGCAATCAGCCCCAGCATTTT. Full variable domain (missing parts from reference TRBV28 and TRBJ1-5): DVKVTQSSRYLVKRTGEKVFLECVQDMDHENMFWYRQDPGLGLRLIYFSYDVKMKEKGDIPEGYSVSREKKERFSLILESASTNQTSMYLCASSPGEGESSNQPQHFGDGTRLSIL.

CDR3 in amino acids: CASSEWGTSGIYNEQFF. The CDR3 DNA sequence: TGTGCCAGCAGTGAATGGGGGACTAGCGGGATATACAATGAGCAGTTCTTC. J is TRBJ2-1 and V is TRBV25-1, with 13 bases that match TRBD2. Losses at the gene ends were 1 base for V and 4 bases for J; bases not matched to a gene: 4. Looked up from germline, CDR1 is MGHDK and CDR2 is SYGVNS. The CDR3 runs to 17 residues.

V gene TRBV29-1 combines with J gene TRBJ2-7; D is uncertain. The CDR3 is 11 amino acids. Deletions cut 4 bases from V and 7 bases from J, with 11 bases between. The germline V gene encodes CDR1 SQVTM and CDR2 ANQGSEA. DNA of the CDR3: TGCAGCGTTGTCCTAAGCACTGAGCAGTACTTC. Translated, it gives CSVVLSTEQYF.

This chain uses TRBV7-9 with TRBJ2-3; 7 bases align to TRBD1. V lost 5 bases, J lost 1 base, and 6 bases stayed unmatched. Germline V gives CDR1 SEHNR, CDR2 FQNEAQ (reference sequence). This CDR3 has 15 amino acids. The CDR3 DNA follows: TGTGCCAGCAGCAAAAACAGGGGAGGCACAGATACGCAGTATTTT. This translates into CASSKNRGGTDTQYF.

The CDR3 region has the DNA TGTGCCAGCAGCAAAGTTCGACAGGCCCTGAACACTGAAGCTTTCTTT. Its protein product is CASSKVRQALNTEAFF. The gene calls are TRBV21-1 and TRBJ1-1; the tabulated D call, TRBD1, remains unverified against the DNA. TRBV21-1 is reported as a pseudogene. This CDR3 is built from 16 residues.

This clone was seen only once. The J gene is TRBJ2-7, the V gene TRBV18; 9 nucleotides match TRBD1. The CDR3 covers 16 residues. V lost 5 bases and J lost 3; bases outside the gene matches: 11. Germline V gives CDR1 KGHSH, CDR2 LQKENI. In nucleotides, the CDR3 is TGTGCCAGCTCAGCGACCGGGACAGGGAGGTTCTACGAGCAGTACTTC. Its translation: CASSATGTGRFYEQYF. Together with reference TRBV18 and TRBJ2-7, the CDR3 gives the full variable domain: NAGVMQNPRHLVRRRGQEARLRCSPMKGHSHVYWYRQLPEEGLKFMVYLQKENIIDESGMPKERFSAEFPKEGPSILRIQQVVRGDSAAYFCASSATGTGRFYEQYFGPGTRLTVT.